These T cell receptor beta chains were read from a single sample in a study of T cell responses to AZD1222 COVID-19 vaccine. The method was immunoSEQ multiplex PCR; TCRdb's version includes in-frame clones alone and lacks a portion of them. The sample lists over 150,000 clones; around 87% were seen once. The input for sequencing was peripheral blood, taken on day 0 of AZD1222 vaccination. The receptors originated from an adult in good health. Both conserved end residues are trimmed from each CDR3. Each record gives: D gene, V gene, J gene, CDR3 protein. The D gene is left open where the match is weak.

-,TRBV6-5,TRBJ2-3,ASRRTDTQY
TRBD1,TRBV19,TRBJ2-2,ASSPTPGQGAPGELF
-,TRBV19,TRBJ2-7,ASSRRGHEQY
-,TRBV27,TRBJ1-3,ASRTQGSSGNTIY
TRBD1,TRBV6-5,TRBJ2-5,ASSAFGQGKETQY
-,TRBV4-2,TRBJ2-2,ASSQGGIGELF
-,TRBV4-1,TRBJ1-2,ASSQDPGVGGYT
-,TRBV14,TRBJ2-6,ASSQDHMWDSGANVLT
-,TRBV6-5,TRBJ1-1,ASLRDYEAF
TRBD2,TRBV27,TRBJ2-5,ASSYGGKQETQY
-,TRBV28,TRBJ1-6,ASSLWVGSPLH
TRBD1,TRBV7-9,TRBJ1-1,ASRTGSANEAF
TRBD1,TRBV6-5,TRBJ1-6,ASSYSTGYNSPLH
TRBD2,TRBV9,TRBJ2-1,ASSVGGGSSYNEQF
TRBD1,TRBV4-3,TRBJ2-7,ASSQDSRTGNEQY
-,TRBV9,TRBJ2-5,ASSVEEVETQY
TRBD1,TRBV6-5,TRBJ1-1,ASSRYRDSEAF
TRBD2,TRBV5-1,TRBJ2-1,ASSLGLAGDNEQF
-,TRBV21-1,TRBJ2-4,ASSRITQIHAAKNIQY
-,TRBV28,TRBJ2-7,ASEGDTHYEQY
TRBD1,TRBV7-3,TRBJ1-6,ASSPGQGPSPLH
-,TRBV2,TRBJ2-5,ASKSDQETQY
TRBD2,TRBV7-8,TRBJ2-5,ASSLADFGGGKIETQY
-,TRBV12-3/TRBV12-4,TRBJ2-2,ASRPGATGELF
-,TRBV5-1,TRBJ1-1,ASSASGGDTEAF
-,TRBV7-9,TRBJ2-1,ASSLANPSQF
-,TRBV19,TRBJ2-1,ASSISYNEQF
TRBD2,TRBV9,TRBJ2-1,ASSAHGGGGGNEQF
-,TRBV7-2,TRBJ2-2,ASSLYTGELF
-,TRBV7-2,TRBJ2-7,ASSPVEGAYEQY
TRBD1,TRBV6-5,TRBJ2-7,ASRPGTGDPFGQY
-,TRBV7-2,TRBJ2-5,ASSPALVETQY
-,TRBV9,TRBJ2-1,ASSAKHTPGTSPQNEQF
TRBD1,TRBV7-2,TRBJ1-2,ASSPGQGHGYT
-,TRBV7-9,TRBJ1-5,ASSHRDTDQPQH
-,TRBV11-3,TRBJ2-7,ASSPGASYEQY
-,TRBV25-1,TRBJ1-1,ASSHGNTEAF
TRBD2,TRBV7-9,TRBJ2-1,ASSPGGEGFSYNEQF
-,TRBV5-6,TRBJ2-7,ASSLETWGSSYEQY
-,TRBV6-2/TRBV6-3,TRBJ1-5,ASSYVGARGNQPQH
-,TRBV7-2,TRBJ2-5,ASSFRRPDPQY
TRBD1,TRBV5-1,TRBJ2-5,ASSLGTGLSETQY
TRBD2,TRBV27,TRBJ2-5,ASSRLAGEETQY
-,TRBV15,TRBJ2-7,ATSGVGESYEQY
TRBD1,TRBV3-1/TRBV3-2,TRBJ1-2,ASTPLGQGNRNYGYT
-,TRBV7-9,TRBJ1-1,ASSPGNLNTEAF
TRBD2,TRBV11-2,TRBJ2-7,ASSKRGLAGYEQY
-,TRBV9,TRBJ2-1,ASSVLVSLGNEQF
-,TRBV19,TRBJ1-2,ASSIDQRSVYGYT
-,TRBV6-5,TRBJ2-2,ASILDYSGELF
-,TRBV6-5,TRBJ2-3,ASSATIGDTDTQY
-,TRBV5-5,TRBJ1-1,ASSHDRREAF
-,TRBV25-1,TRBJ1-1,ASSVGTPEAF
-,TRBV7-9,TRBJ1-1,ASSPGRENTEAF
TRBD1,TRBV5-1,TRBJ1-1,ASRDRDNTEAF
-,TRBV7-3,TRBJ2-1,ASRGGGNSSSYNEQF